This T cell receptor beta chain emerged from a study of T cell changes during pregnancy in multiple sclerosis. Germline lookup yields CDR1 LNHDA and CDR2 SQIVND (reference sequence). Trimming cost V 5 bases and J 4 bases; bases outside gene matches: 2. The CDR3 covers 13 residues. Sequencing used immunoSEQ multiplex PCR; TCRdb keeps in-frame clones, though not all of them. The data hold 35,000 to 40,000 clones, with about 88% observed a single time. The material sequenced was peripheral blood, taken in the third trimester of pregnancy. The chain recombines TRBV19 with TRBJ2-7, with 10 bases aligning to TRBD1. The clonotype comes from a female donor in good health, enrolled as a control in a pregnancy study. CDR3 protein: CASSAGQGYEQYF. In nucleotides, the CDR3 is TGTGCCAGTAGTGCGGGACAGGGGTACGAGCAGTACTTC.